This record concerns one T cell receptor beta chain sequence. The source of the sample is a study of T-cell memory formation after mild COVID-19. TCRdb processed the 5' RACE reads anew with MiXCR; each CDR3 protein has one entry. The sample carries about 160,000 distinct CDR3 sequences, 25% to 40% recorded once. Material: PBMCs or a T cell subset sorted from them (not recorded which). This TCR came from an adult woman who had mild COVID-19 (a few samples of this study predate the infection). Cell type and time point are not known.

The CDR3: CASSQVQMNTEAFF. The CDR3 nucleotides are TGCGCCAGCAGCCAAGTTCAGATGAACACTGAAGCTTTCTTT. The rearrangement joins TRBV4-1 to TRBJ1-1; D gene ambiguous. CDR1 is MGHRA and CDR2 is YSYEKL in the germline V gene. The CDR3 runs 14 residues. The V and J ends lost 1 base and 0 bases respectively, with 6 bases between them.